Sequencing of this TCR beta chain was carried out in a study of blood T cell repertoires in COVID-19 (dated by TCRdb to 2018 to 2021). Regarding the research as a whole: Samples covering the acute and convalescent phases of COVID-19 were provided by collaborators in the United States, Italy and Spain. The material from the prospective study consisted of cDNA or gDNA derived from T cells, B-cell-depleted T cells, or PBMCs. Subjects who had been exposed to COVID-19, were actively infected with it, or had recovered from it provided the deeply sampled blood TCRbeta repertoires that made up the dataset. The repertoires were released in a freely available public database intended as a resource for research on the immune response to SARS-CoV-2. The samples were drawn from two sources: the first 160 participants of the ongoing ImmuneRACE study, and 1,000 to 1,500 subjects contributed by 6 global collaborators. Sample metadata almost always included a de-identified subject ID, COVID-19 status, age in years and sex. Where available, HLA class I and class II types were taken from metadata supplied by the sample provider and were not determined by assay-based typing.

Per the germline V gene (reference sequence), LGHDT is the CDR1 and YNNKEL is the CDR2. Relative to germline, V is 4 bases shorter and J is 5 bases shorter, with 12 bases between their ends. The CDR3 numbers 14 residues from cysteine through phenylalanine. Only the CDR3 portion is preserved as DNA: 42 bases, with reading frame beginning at the first base. The paper as a whole reports these results and caveats: The amount of clinical and demographic metadata varied by source and participant and was provided uncurated.

The collaborating institutions used their own protocols to collect whole blood in K2EDTA tubes. For TCRbeta analysis, collaborator samples were shipped as frozen whole blood, as isolated PBMCs, or as DNA extracted from either sample type. The immunoSEQ Assay, a bias-controlled multiplex PCR, was used to amplify TCRbeta CDR3 regions from genomic DNA. On the study's bioinformatics: The number of nucleated cells in each sample was estimated by amplification of reference gene primers within the assay. Sequence reads were collapsed and filtered to measure the absolute abundance of every unique TCRbeta CDR3 rearrangement. For each sample, productive Simpson clonality was calculated by taking the square root of Simpson's diversity index across productive rearrangements. The clones in this table, taken by TCRdb from immuneACCESS, are in-frame only. Not every clone is retained; where verified, under half of the shortfall comes from an unresolved V gene, and the cause of the rest is unknown. The V and J calls and the clone size are those of that table, but D and trimming were determined from the DNA. The sample records a few hundred thousand clones, 86% of which are singletons. The ten largest clones take up less than 4.5% of the sample.

Concerning this clone itself: Its cognate antigen has yet to be identified. No base qualities exist here, and no much larger clone lies one base off it.

This sequence was found in a man aged 50 to 59 with acute or convalescent COVID-19. The chain was built from TRBV3-1 (or the pseudogene TRBV3-2) and TRBJ1-5; the D gene is unclear. Input material: peripheral blood. The CDR3: CASSPESGHQPQHF. The DNA is TGTGCCAGCAGCCCCGAGAGTGGGCATCAGCCCCAGCATTTT.